These 27 T cell receptor beta chains were all obtained from the same sample, sequenced in a study of blood T cell repertoires in COVID-19 (dated by TCRdb to 2018 to 2020). The library was produced with the immunoSEQ multiplex PCR assay. As stored in TCRdb, this immuneACCESS dataset retains in-frame rearrangements with V and J assigned. A fraction of the clones does not appear; measured against another copy, unresolved V genes explain less than half of the discrepancy, and the remainder lacks a known reason. In this sample the table shows approximately 50,000 clones, 91% of which occur a single time. Of the sample, around 6% is held by the ten largest clones. Sequencing used peripheral blood. These receptors came from a middle-aged man with active COVID-19.

The chain carries TRBV15 and TRBJ1-5, with 9 bases fitting TRBD1. This CDR3 is 14 amino acids long. The trim removed 6 bases at V and 6 bases at J, leaving 6 bases unmatched. Germline loops: CDR1 LNHNV, CDR2 YYDKDF (reference sequence). The CDR3 is CATRRTGALQPQHF. The CDR3 DNA reads as TGTGCCACCAGGAGGACAGGGGCCCTTCAGCCCCAGCATTTT.

This chain uses TRBV29-1 with TRBJ1-3, with D possibly being TRBD1 (5 bases). Between the trimmed V and J ends, which lost 4 bases and 1 base, there was a span of 5 bases. CDR1 SQVTM and CDR2 ANQGSEA come from the germline V gene. This CDR3 is 12 amino acids long. The CDR3 DNA reads as TGCAGCGTTGCAGGGTCTGGAAACACCATATATTTT. Amino acids: CSVAGSGNTIYF.

This clone was observed a few times. The gene calls are TRBV5-1 and TRBJ2-3; perhaps TRBD1 as D (7 bases). The CDR3 is made up of 14 amino acids. Looked up from germline, CDR1 is SGHRS and CDR2 is YFSETQ. Trimming removed 2 bases from V and 3 bases from J, with 10 bases in between. The CDR3 protein is CASSFAGGTDTQYF. The CDR3 nucleotides read TGCGCCAGCAGCTTCGCAGGGGGGACAGATACGCAGTATTTT. The variable domain in full, completed from reference TRBV5-1 and TRBJ2-3, reads KAGVTQTPRYLIKTRGQQVTLSCSPISGHRSVSWYQQTPGQGLQFLFEYFSETQRNKGNFPGRFSGRQFSNSRSEMNVSTLELGDSALYLCASSFAGGTDTQYFGPGTRLTVL.

V and J are TRBV11-2 and TRBJ1-3; 10 bases line up with TRBD1. Germline CDR1 and CDR2: SGHAT and FQNNGV. The CDR3 is 16 residues long. V was pared by 9 bases and J by 0 bases, with 8 bases of the junction left unmatched. The CDR3 coding sequence is TGTGCCAGTGGGACAGGGGCTCCAGGCTCTGGAAACACCATATATTTT. Protein sequence: CASGTGAPGSGNTIYF.

The chain has TRBV19 and TRBJ1-2; TRBD1 aligns across 8 bases. Germline V gene data show CDR1 as LNHDA and CDR2 as SQIVND (reference sequence). The CDR3 contains 14 residues. J lost 2 bases, V lost 5 bases, and 4 bases had no gene match. The CDR3 DNA reads TGTGCCAGTAGTGCGCAGGGGGCAAACTATGGCTACACCTTC. This codes for CASSAQGANYGYTF.

The rearrangement joins TRBV5-6 to TRBJ2-7; possibly TRBD1 for D (6 bases). The V gene lost 4 bases and the J gene lost 2 bases, with 13 bases spanning the gap. The CDR3 sequence is 14 residues long. Germline-derived CDR1 and CDR2 are SGHDT and YYEEEE. The CDR3 spells CASSPYRVPYEQYF. In DNA, the CDR3 is TGTGCCAGCAGCCCATACAGGGTTCCCTACGAGCAGTACTTC.

This clone appeared once. The rearrangement joins TRBV7-9 to TRBJ1-1; TRBD1 aligns across 8 bases. The CDR3 is made up of 14 amino acids. J lost 1 base, V lost 4 bases, and 2 bases had no gene match. Germline V lookup: CDR1 SEHNR, CDR2 FQNEAQ (reference sequence). The CDR3: CASSSQGANTEAFF. CDR3 nucleotides: TGTGCCAGCAGCTCCCAGGGGGCGAACACTGAAGCTTTCTTT.

V usage is TRBV7-6 and J usage is TRBJ2-5; 9 nucleotides match TRBD1. The CDR3 extends over 16 amino acids. CDR1 and CDR2 from the germline V gene are SGHVS and FNYEAQ. Germline trimming cut 2 bases from V and 5 bases from J; bases unmatched to any gene: 9. For the CDR3, the DNA is TGTGCCAGCAGCTTAAATCGTAAAGGGACAGGGGAGACCCAGTACTTC. This translates into CASSLNRKGTGETQYF. Using reference TRBV7-6 and TRBJ2-5 for the parts outside the CDR3, the full variable domain is GAGVSQSPRYKVTKRGQDVALRCDPISGHVSLYWYRQALGQGPEFLTYFNYEAQQDKSGLPNDRFSAERPEGSISTLTIQRTEQRDSAMYRCASSLNRKGTGETQYFGPGTRLLVL.

V is TRBV6-6 and J is TRBJ1-2; 9 positions agree with TRBD1. CDR1 is MNHNY, CDR2 SVGAGI, per germline (reference sequence). J gave up 8 bases and V 0 bases, and 7 bases lay outside the gene matches. This CDR3 comprises 15 residues. Here the CDR3 DNA reads TGTGCCAGCAGTTACTCGAAGGGACAGGGTGCAGGCTACACCTTC. This translates into CASSYSKGQGAGYTF.

CDR3 in amino acids: CASSPPTGTEGGNEQFF. DNA for the CDR3: TGTGCCAGCTCACCCCCGACCGGGACGGAGGGGGGGAATGAGCAGTTCTTC. The V gene is TRBV18, the J gene TRBJ2-1, with D possibly matching TRBD2 (7 bases). The CDR3 extends over 17 amino acids. V was cut by 3 bases and J by 7 bases, with 22 bases left in between. The germline V gene has CDR1 KGHSH and CDR2 LQKENI.

The V call is TRBV18, the J call TRBJ2-5; tentatively, D is TRBD2 (5 bases). The germline CDR1 and CDR2 sequences are KGHSH and LQKENI. V lost 6 bases to trimming and J lost 1 base, with 9 bases between them. The CDR3 totals 13 residues. For the CDR3, the DNA is TGTGCCAGCTCTCGGGGTGGCCAAGAGACCCAGTACTTC. Protein: CASSRGGQETQYF.

V usage is TRBV28 and J usage is TRBJ2-3, with 9 bases that match TRBD2. Germline-derived CDR1 and CDR2 are MDHEN and SYDVKM. The CDR3 has 17 residues. The ends lost 6 bases at V and 4 bases at J; junction bases unmatched: 14. This chain's CDR3 is CASRGERTAGGPDTQYF. As DNA, the CDR3 is TGTGCCAGCAGGGGCGAACGTACAGCGGGGGGCCCAGATACGCAGTATTTT. Drawing the rest from reference TRBV28 and TRBJ2-3, the complete variable domain is DVKVTQSSRYLVKRTGEKVFLECVQDMDHENMFWYRQDPGLGLRLIYFSYDVKMKEKGDIPEGYSVSREKKERFSLILESASTNQTSMYLCASRGERTAGGPDTQYFGPGTRLTVL.

J is TRBJ2-5 and V is TRBV2; a possible D gene is TRBD1 (6 bases). The V gene's germline CDR1 is SNHLY and CDR2 FYNNEI. The CDR3 totals 14 residues. V dropped 2 bases and J dropped 4 bases, with 11 bases sitting between them. Here the CDR3 DNA reads TGTGCCAGCAGTGAACTTGACAGGCGAGAGACCCAGTACTTC. Translation: CASSELDRRETQYF.

The gene calls are TRBV6-1 and TRBJ2-7; 8 nucleotides align to TRBD1. The germline V gene encodes CDR1 MNHNS and CDR2 SASEGT. V lost 3 bases and J lost 4; bases outside the gene matches: 11. The CDR3 is made up of 16 amino acids. CDR3 amino acids: CASSDPGQGLYYEQYF. Here the CDR3 DNA reads TGTGCCAGCAGTGACCCCGGACAGGGTCTTTATTACGAGCAGTACTTC.

The chain employs TRBV5-1 and TRBJ2-1; 8 bases are a match to TRBD2. The germline gives CDR1 SGHRS, CDR2 YFSETQ. The CDR3 extends over 15 amino acids. V shed 5 bases, J shed 0 bases, and the junction held 4 bases outside the gene matches. CDR3 bases: TGCGCCAGCAGACTAGCGGACCTCTCCTACAATGAGCAGTTCTTC. The encoded protein is CASRLADLSYNEQFF.

This chain links TRBV19 with TRBJ2-2; TRBD2 agrees at 7 bases. The germline gives CDR1 LNHDA, CDR2 SQIVND (reference sequence). With 7 bases clipped from V and 7 bases from J, the junction kept 15 bases outside the gene matches. The CDR3 contains 16 residues. The CDR3 nucleotides are TGTGCCAGTATGGTCCGGGCGGCCGGGGAGGGCGGGGAGCTGTTTTTT. This encodes CASMVRAAGEGGELFF.

The chain joins TRBV30 to TRBJ1-4; D perhaps matches TRBD1 (6 bases). The CDR3 is made up of 15 amino acids. V was cut by 2 bases and J by 6 bases, with 16 bases left in between. Germline V gene lookup returns CDR1 GTSNPN and CDR2 SVGIG (reference sequence). CDR3 residues: CAWSLGAGADEKLFF. CDR3 nucleotides: TGTGCCTGGAGTTTAGGAGCAGGGGCTGATGAAAAACTGTTTTTT.

The genes are TRBV28 and TRBJ1-2, with 10 nucleotides matching TRBD1. Looked up from germline, CDR1 is MDHEN and CDR2 is SYDVKM. V lost 5 bases to trimming and J lost 8 bases; unmatched junction nucleotides: 8. The CDR3 totals 14 residues. In DNA, the CDR3 is TGTGCCAGCAGTCAAGGACAGGGGGTGGGCGGCTACACCTTC. Its translation: CASSQGQGVGGYTF.

The chain links TRBV5-1 to TRBJ2-3, with a tentative D call TRBD1 (6 bases). CDR3 length: 14 residues. V lost 9 bases to trimming and J lost 0 bases, with 14 bases between them. The germline V gene encodes CDR1 SGHRS and CDR2 YFSETQ. CDR3 bases: TGCGCCACCGCTCCGGGACATAGCACAGATACGCAGTATTTT. Amino acid sequence: CATAPGHSTDTQYF. The full variable domain, rest sourced from reference TRBV5-1 and TRBJ2-3, is KAGVTQTPRYLIKTRGQQVTLSCSPISGHRSVSWYQQTPGQGLQFLFEYFSETQRNKGNFPGRFSGRQFSNSRSEMNVSTLELGDSALYLCATAPGHSTDTQYFGPGTRLTVL.

The chain carries TRBV15 and TRBJ2-7; perhaps TRBD2 as D (5 bases). Per the germline V gene, CDR1 is LNHNV and CDR2 is YYDKDF (reference sequence). V lost 3 bases and J lost 4, with 7 bases in between. The CDR3 runs 12 residues. The CDR3 spells CATSSGLYEQYF. Written as DNA, the CDR3 is TGTGCCACCAGCAGCGGACTTTACGAGCAGTACTTC. The complete variable domain, with remaining parts taken from reference TRBV15 and TRBJ2-7, reads DAMVIQNPRYQVTQFGKPVTLSCSQTLNHNVMYWYQQKSSQAPKLLFHYYDKDFNNEADTPDNFQSRRPNTSFCFLDIRSPGLGDTAMYLCATSSGLYEQYFGPGTRLTVT.

The chain couples TRBV7-9 to TRBJ1-3; TRBD1 is a possible D gene (6 bases). Germline CDR1 is SEHNR and CDR2 is FQNEAQ (reference sequence). The CDR3 consists of 17 residues. The V end lost 5 bases, the J end lost 0 bases, and 17 bases lay between the germline ends. The chain's CDR3 is CASSRPTGPSSGNTIYF. DNA of the CDR3: TGTGCCAGCAGCCGGCCGACAGGCCCTAGCTCTGGAAACACCATATATTTT.

This clone showed up many times. This sequence joins TRBV29-1 and TRBJ2-2; D perhaps matches TRBD1 (5 bases). V was clipped by 4 bases and J by 3 bases, with 9 bases between them. Germline loops: CDR1 SQVTM, CDR2 ANQGSEA. The CDR3 spans 13 residues. CDR3 residues: CSVVIGDTGELFF. CDR3 DNA sequence: TGCAGCGTTGTAATAGGGGACACCGGGGAGCTGTTTTTT.

This sequence joins TRBV5-4 and TRBJ1-1, with 7 bases fitting TRBD1. V was clipped by 3 bases and J by 2 bases; unmatched bases: 4. The germline V gene encodes CDR1 SGHNT and CDR2 YYREEE (reference sequence). The length of the CDR3 is 14 residues. The DNA of the CDR3 is TGTGCCAGCAGCTGGAGGACAGGCAACACTGAAGCTTTCTTT. It yields the protein CASSWRTGNTEAFF. Full variable domain (missing parts from reference TRBV5-4 and TRBJ1-1): ETGVTQSPTHLIKTRGQQVTLRCSSQSGHNTVSWYQQALGQGPQFIFQYYREEENGRGNFPPRFSGLQFPNYSSELNVNALELDDSALYLCASSWRTGNTEAFFGQGTRLTVV.

The sample holds a few counts of this clone. The chain is built from TRBV7-9 and TRBJ1-4; no clear D gene. CDR3 size: 10 residues. V lost 11 bases and J lost 11, with 12 bases in between. Germline CDR1 reads SEHNR; CDR2 reads FQNEAQ (reference sequence). The CDR3 DNA reads as TGTGCCGTCCGGAGGAATAAACTGTTTTTT. The encoded protein is CAVRRNKLFF.

The rearrangement joins TRBV5-1 to TRBJ2-1; 10 bases align to TRBD2. The CDR3 is 19 amino acids. With V trimmed by 4 bases and J by 0 bases, 13 bases remained unmatched. Germline-derived CDR1 and CDR2 are SGHRS and YFSETQ. In nucleotides, the CDR3 is TGCGCCAGCAGCCCCGGGGCTAGCGGGGGCCTGAGCTCCTACAATGAGCAGTTCTTC. Translated: CASSPGASGGLSSYNEQFF. Full variable domain (missing parts from reference TRBV5-1 and TRBJ2-1): KAGVTQTPRYLIKTRGQQVTLSCSPISGHRSVSWYQQTPGQGLQFLFEYFSETQRNKGNFPGRFSGRQFSNSRSEMNVSTLELGDSALYLCASSPGASGGLSSYNEQFFGPGTRLTVL.

J is TRBJ2-1 and V is TRBV5-1, with TRBD2 matching 13 bases. The CDR3 consists of 15 residues. Germline CDR1 reads SGHRS; CDR2 reads YFSETQ. V gave up 4 bases and J gave up 8 bases; unmatched junction bases: 6. CDR3 amino acids: CASSAGLAGADEQFF. Here the CDR3 DNA reads TGCGCCAGCAGCGCCGGACTAGCGGGAGCCGATGAGCAGTTCTTC. The full variable domain, its missing parts supplied by reference TRBV5-1 and TRBJ2-1, is KAGVTQTPRYLIKTRGQQVTLSCSPISGHRSVSWYQQTPGQGLQFLFEYFSETQRNKGNFPGRFSGRQFSNSRSEMNVSTLELGDSALYLCASSAGLAGADEQFFGPGTRLTVL.

J is TRBJ1-3 and V is TRBV7-9, with a tentative D call TRBD1 (5 bases). The CDR3 is 15 residues long. Germline V CDR1 and CDR2: SEHNR, FQNEAQ (reference sequence). The V and J ends lost 2 bases and 2 bases respectively, with 10 bases between them. The CDR3 loop reads CASSLQGTAGNTIYF. The CDR3 DNA follows: TGTGCCAGCAGCTTACAGGGAACAGCTGGAAACACCATATATTTT.